The clone carrying this T cell receptor (beta chain) has only one observation. These data belong to a study of neoadjuvant anti-PD-1 for oral cavity cancer. Only in-frame clones appear in the TCRdb table, and some are missing; sequencing was by immunoSEQ multiplex PCR. The table has around 65,000 clones, around 85% seen once. The CDR3 totals 18 residues. Germline loops: CDR1 SEHNR, CDR2 FQNEAQ (reference sequence). Deletions cut 7 bases from V and 0 bases from J, with 25 bases between. Time point described: after neoadjuvant nivolumab, at surgical resection. The V and J genes are TRBV7-9 and TRBJ2-7; tentative D call: TRBD1 (6 bases). The input for sequencing was PBMCs, taken after nivolumab (anti-PD-1) treatment. This TCR derives from a person between 40 and 80 years old with oral cavity squamous cell carcinoma. The CDR3 DNA is TGTGCCAGCAACCGAGGTCGAGGGACACCGGACAGCTCCTACGAGCAGTACTTC. Translated: CASNRGRGTPDSSYEQYF.